This T cell receptor (beta chain) was obtained from a study of PD-L1 blockade in urothelial cancer. Study in general: Patients with male sex and bladder-origin urothelial cancer accounted for most of the roughly 29 enrolled. Findings of the study overall: Below-median blood TCR clonality before treatment forecast better survival.

The data were produced by immunoSEQ multiplex PCR, yet TCRdb's version contains in-frame clones alone and is incomplete. The profile shows some 74,000 clones, over 80% of them singletons. Time point indicated: pretreatment peripheral blood. V gave up 1 base and J gave up 5 bases, with 9 bases separating them. The CDR3 has 13 residues. Germline V gene sequence: CDR1 SGHVS, CDR2 FNYEAQ. Details on this clone: Antigen unknown.

This TCR was recovered from a man between 40 and 49 years old with urothelial cancer. The sample here was PBMCs, taken around atezolizumab (anti-PD-L1) treatment. The rearrangement links TRBV7-6 to TRBJ2-7, with D possibly being TRBD2 (5 bases). The CDR3 region has the DNA TGTGCCAGCAGCTTAGGAGGGTTCAACGAGCAGTACTTC. This encodes CASSLGGFNEQYF. Full variable domain (outside the CDR3, taken from reference TRBV7-6 and TRBJ2-7): GAGVSQSPRYKVTKRGQDVALRCDPISGHVSLYWYRQALGQGPEFLTYFNYEAQQDKSGLPNDRFSAERPEGSISTLTIQRTEQRDSAMYRCASSLGGFNEQYFGPGTRLTVT.